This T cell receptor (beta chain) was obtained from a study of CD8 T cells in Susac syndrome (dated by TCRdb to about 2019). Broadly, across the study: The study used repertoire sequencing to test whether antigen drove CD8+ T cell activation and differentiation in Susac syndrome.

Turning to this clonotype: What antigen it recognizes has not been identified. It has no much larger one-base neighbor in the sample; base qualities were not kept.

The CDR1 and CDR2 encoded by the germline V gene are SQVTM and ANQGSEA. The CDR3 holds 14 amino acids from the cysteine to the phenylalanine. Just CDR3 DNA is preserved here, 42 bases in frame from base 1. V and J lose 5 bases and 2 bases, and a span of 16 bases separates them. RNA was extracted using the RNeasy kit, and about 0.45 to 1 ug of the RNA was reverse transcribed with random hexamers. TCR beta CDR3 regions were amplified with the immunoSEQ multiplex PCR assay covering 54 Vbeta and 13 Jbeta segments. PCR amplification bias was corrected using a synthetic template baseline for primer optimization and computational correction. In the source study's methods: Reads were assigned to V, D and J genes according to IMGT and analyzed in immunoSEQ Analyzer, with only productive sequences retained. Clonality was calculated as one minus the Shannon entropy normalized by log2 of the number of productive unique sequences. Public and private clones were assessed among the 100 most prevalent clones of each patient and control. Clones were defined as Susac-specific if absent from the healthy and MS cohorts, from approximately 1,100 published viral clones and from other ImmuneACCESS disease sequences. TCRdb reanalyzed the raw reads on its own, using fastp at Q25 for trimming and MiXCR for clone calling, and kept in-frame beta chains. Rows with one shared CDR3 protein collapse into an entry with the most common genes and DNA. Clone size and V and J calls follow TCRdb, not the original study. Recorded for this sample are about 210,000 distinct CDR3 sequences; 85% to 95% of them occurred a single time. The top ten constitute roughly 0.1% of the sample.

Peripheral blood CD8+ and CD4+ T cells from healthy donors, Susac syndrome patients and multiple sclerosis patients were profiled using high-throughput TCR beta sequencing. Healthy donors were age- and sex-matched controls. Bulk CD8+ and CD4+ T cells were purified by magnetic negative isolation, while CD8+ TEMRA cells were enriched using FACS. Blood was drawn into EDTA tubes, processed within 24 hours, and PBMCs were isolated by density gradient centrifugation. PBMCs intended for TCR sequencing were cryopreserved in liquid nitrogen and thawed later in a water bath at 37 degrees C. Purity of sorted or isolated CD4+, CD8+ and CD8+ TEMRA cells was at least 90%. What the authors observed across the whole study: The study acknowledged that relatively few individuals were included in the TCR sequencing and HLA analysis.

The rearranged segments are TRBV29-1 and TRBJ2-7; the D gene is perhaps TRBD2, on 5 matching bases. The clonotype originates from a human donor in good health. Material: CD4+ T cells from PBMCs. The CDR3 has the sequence CSVLYSRAPYEQYF. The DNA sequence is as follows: TGCAGCGTTCTCTACTCGAGGGCCCCCTACGAGCAGTACTTC.